This TCR beta chain was obtained from a study of CD8 T cells in ankylosing spondylitis. Whole-study results and caveats: Reported data indicate significant enrichment of disease-linked clones within matched ankylosing spondylitis synovial fluid. What seemed typical of ankylosing spondylitis blood was a TCR beta motif built from several highly homologous variants.

TCR beta libraries were made by quantitative 5'-RACE with molecular barcodes. TCRdb re-called the 5' RACE reads with MiXCR, one entry per CDR3 protein. This table holds approximately 110,000 distinct CDR3 sequences, under 30% found once. Trimming at V came to 4 bases and at J to 5 bases, leaving 4 bases not matched to a gene. Germline assignment: CDR1 LGHDT and CDR2 YNNKEL (reference sequence). This CDR3 region has 14 residues. This clonotype was observed a handful of times. The target antigen is unknown. The V call is TRBV3-1, the J call TRBJ2-7, with 11 bases identical to TRBD2. Specimen: synovial fluid, either unsorted or a sorted T cell fraction (not recorded which). The source of this sequence is a male donor with ankylosing spondylitis. The CDR3 region is CASSLAGGPHEQYF. CDR3 coding DNA: TGTGCCAGCAGCCTAGCGGGAGGGCCCCACGAGCAGTACTTC.